The entry below describes one T cell receptor (beta chain). No antigen is known for it. The CDR3 extends over 10 amino acids. V was cut by 4 bases and J by 6 bases, with 0 bases left in between. Per the germline V gene, CDR1 is LNHDA and CDR2 is SQIVND (reference sequence). Sequencing templates came from extracted RNA that was reverse transcribed into cDNA. The repertoire was sequenced with immunoSEQ multiplex PCR; TCRdb's copy has only in-frame clones and lacks some. This table has 60,000 to 70,000 clones, approximately 46% appearing once. This sample is drawn from a study of CD8+ T cells in alopecia areata. Study in general: Treatment comprised oral tofacitinib, 5 to 10 mg twice daily, in treated patients. General study points: Relative to normal scalp, lesional scalp, especially alopecia totalis/universalis, showed higher clonality.

J is TRBJ2-2 and V is TRBV19; D uncertain. The source was CD8+ T cells sorted from blood, collected at week 0. This clonotype originated in a human donor with alopecia areata. The CDR3 bases are TGTGCCAGTAGTACCGGGGAGCTGTTTTTT. It codes for CASSTGELFF. Using reference TRBV19 and TRBJ2-2 for the parts outside the CDR3, the full variable domain is DGGITQSPKYLFRKEGQNVTLSCEQNLNHDAMYWYRQDPGQGLRLIYYSQIVNDFQKGDIAEGYSVSREKKESFPLTVTSAQKNPTAFYLCASSTGELFFGEGSRLTVL.